The 7 T cell receptor beta chains in this list originate from one sample, sequenced in a study of blood T cell repertoires in COVID-19. Here immunoSEQ multiplex PCR was the method, and the copy in TCRdb shows in-frame clones only, minus some. This sample has 150,000 or so clones; around 78% occur once, and the top ten carry 4.5%. Specimen: peripheral blood. These receptors were taken from a woman of 80 years or more with active or convalescent COVID-19.

The chain recombines TRBV12-3 or TRBV12-4 with TRBJ1-6; TRBD1 might be the D (6 bases). Trimming removed 7 bases at V and 7 bases at J, with 11 bases between. The CDR3 totals 13 residues. CDR3 sequence: CASKTTGNSPLHF. CDR3 sequence (DNA): TGTGCCAGCAAAACCACAGGGAATTCACCCCTCCACTTT.

The V call is TRBV5-4, the J call TRBJ2-7, with a tentative D call TRBD1 (5 bases). The CDR3 length is 17 residues. Germline V gene lookup returns CDR1 SGHNT and CDR2 YYREEE (reference sequence). V was cut by 3 bases and J by 2 bases, with 21 bases left in between. CDR3 in amino acids: CASSWVGWGGPTYEQYF. Here the CDR3 DNA reads TGTGCCAGCAGCTGGGTGGGTTGGGGCGGACCGACCTACGAGCAGTACTTC. Looking up the rest from reference TRBV5-4 and TRBJ2-7 gives the full variable domain: ETGVTQSPTHLIKTRGQQVTLRCSSQSGHNTVSWYQQALGQGPQFIFQYYREEENGRGNFPPRFSGLQFPNYSSELNVNALELDDSALYLCASSWVGWGGPTYEQYFGPGTRLTVT.

The rearrangement joins TRBV6-6 to TRBJ1-2, with 12 bases matching TRBD1. The CDR3 loop spans 15 amino acids. J was trimmed by 4 bases and V by 2 bases; bases with no gene match: 2. Germline values: CDR1 MNHNY, CDR2 SVGAGI (reference sequence). CDR3 sequence (DNA): TGTGCCAGCAGTTACGGGACAGGGGGCTCCTATGGCTACACCTTC. This gives the protein CASSYGTGGSYGYTF.

This clone was observed a handful of times. V is TRBV27 and J is TRBJ1-4; TRBD1 might be the D (5 bases). The CDR3 is 17 residues long. CDR1 is MNHEY, CDR2 SMNVEV, per germline (reference sequence). With 2 bases removed from V and 0 bases from J, the gap between germline ends came to 13 bases. CDR3 DNA: TGTGCCAGCAGTTTAGCCTTGGGGGGTGCAACTAATGAAAAACTGTTTTTT. This gives the protein CASSLALGGATNEKLFF.

Only a few counts were recorded for this clone. This chain joins TRBV7-8 and TRBJ2-6, with D possibly being TRBD2 (5 bases). Germline CDR1 is SGHVS and CDR2 is FQNEAQ. Deletions cut 2 bases from V and 4 bases from J, with 12 bases between. The CDR3 is 16 amino acids. CDR3 sequence: CASSLLAVAGANVLTF. For the CDR3, the DNA is TGTGCCAGCAGCTTACTAGCAGTGGCGGGGGCCAACGTCCTGACTTTC.

The V call is TRBV4-3, the J call TRBJ2-7; 8 bases line up with TRBD1. V lost 2 bases to trimming and J lost 3 bases; unmatched junction nucleotides: 9. Germline CDR1 and CDR2: LGHNA and YSLEER. The CDR3 totals 16 residues. CDR3 bases: TGCGCCAGCAGCCAAACCGCGGCAGGGGGCATCTACGAGCAGTACTTC. The encoded protein is CASSQTAAGGIYEQYF.

V is TRBV28 and J is TRBJ2-5, with 10 positions matching TRBD1. The CDR3 contains 16 residues. Germline-derived CDR1 and CDR2 are MDHEN and SYDVKM. Losses at the gene ends were 2 bases for V and 4 bases for J; bases not matched to a gene: 7. CDR3 bases: TGTGCCAGCAGTTTAAGGGACAGGGGAACGCGAGAGACCCAGTACTTC. Residues: CASSLRDRGTRETQYF.